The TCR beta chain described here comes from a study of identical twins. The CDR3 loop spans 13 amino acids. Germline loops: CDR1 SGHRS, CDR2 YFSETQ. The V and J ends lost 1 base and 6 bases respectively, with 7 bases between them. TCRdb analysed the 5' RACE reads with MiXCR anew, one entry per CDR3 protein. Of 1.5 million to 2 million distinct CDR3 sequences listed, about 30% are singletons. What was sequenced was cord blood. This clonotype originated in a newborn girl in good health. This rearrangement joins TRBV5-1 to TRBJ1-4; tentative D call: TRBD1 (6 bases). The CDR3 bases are TGCGCCAGCAGCTTGACAGGGTATGAAAAACTGTTTTTT. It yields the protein CASSLTGYEKLFF.